These 8 T cell receptor beta chains came from one sample sequenced in a study of cytomegalovirus exposure and HLA in healthy donors. PCR involved 60 Vbeta and 13 Jbeta primers. The table came from immunoSEQ multiplex PCR; TCRdb's copy has only in-frame clones and leaves some out. The sample has 220,000 or so clones; around 83% are singletons. The sequenced material came from PBMCs. Receptors were obtained from a woman aged 40-49 years in good health and CMV-seronegative.

V gene TRBV5-1 combines with J gene TRBJ1-2; possible D gene TRBD1, 5 bases. V shed 5 bases and J shed 3 bases, with 20 bases lying between them. The CDR3 consists of 16 residues. CDR1 SGHRS and CDR2 YFSETQ come from the germline V gene. The CDR3 DNA follows: TGCGCCAGCAGAATAACGGGGGGACGTGCCGACTATGGCTACACCTTC. Amino acid sequence: CASRITGGRADYGYTF.

The chain recombines TRBV19 with TRBJ2-7, with D maybe TRBD1 (6 bases). This CDR3 has 13 amino acids. The V end lost 9 bases, the J end lost 0 bases, and 12 bases lay between the germline ends. Germline lookup yields CDR1 LNHDA and CDR2 SQIVND (reference sequence). CDR3 nucleotide sequence: TGTGCCAGCGGACAGCAGAGCTCCTACGAGCAGTACTTC. Translating it yields CASGQQSSYEQYF.

The chain employs TRBV5-5 and TRBJ1-4, with D possibly matching TRBD1 (5 bases). This CDR3 region has 15 residues. Germline V gives CDR1 SGHKS, CDR2 YYEKEE (reference sequence). V was cut by 4 bases and J by 6 bases, with 16 bases left in between. The CDR3 sequence: CASSPPLGADEKLFF. CDR3 nucleotide sequence: TGTGCCAGCAGCCCACCCCTAGGGGCGGATGAAAAACTGTTTTTT.

This chain uses TRBV28 with TRBJ1-4, with 7 bases identical to TRBD1. Trimming cost V 5 bases and J 8 bases; bases outside gene matches: 11. The CDR3 runs 15 residues. CDR1 is MDHEN, CDR2 SYDVKM, per germline. This CDR3 reads CASSIPTGRREKLFF. The CDR3 DNA reads TGTGCCAGCAGTATACCGACAGGGCGGAGGGAAAAACTGTTTTTT. Full variable domain (rest looked up from reference TRBV28 and TRBJ1-4): DVKVTQSSRYLVKRTGEKVFLECVQDMDHENMFWYRQDPGLGLRLIYFSYDVKMKEKGDIPEGYSVSREKKERFSLILESASTNQTSMYLCASSIPTGRREKLFFGSGTQLSVL.

This clone was seen just once. V is TRBV19 and J is TRBJ2-2, with TRBD1 matching over 9 bases. This CDR3 is built from 15 residues. The V gene's germline CDR1 is LNHDA and CDR2 SQIVND (reference sequence). The ends lost 7 bases at V and 5 bases at J; junction bases unmatched: 8. The CDR3 reads CASKGDRGRTGELFF. CDR3 nucleotides: TGTGCCAGTAAAGGAGACAGGGGGAGGACCGGGGAGCTGTTTTTT.

The chain is built from TRBV7-9 and TRBJ2-3; D possibly corresponds to TRBD1 (5 bases). CDR3 length: 16 residues. The germline V and J ends were trimmed by 5 bases and 4 bases, with 19 bases remaining between them. Germline lookup yields CDR1 SEHNR and CDR2 FQNEAQ (reference sequence). The CDR3 coding sequence is TGTGCCAGCAGCCTCTTGACAGCCGGTGGGGCAGATACGCAGTATTTT. Its translation: CASSLLTAGGADTQYF.

The V and J genes are TRBV19 and TRBJ1-2; 7 nucleotides line up with TRBD1. The CDR3 contains 14 residues. Germline V gene data show CDR1 as LNHDA and CDR2 as SQIVND (reference sequence). V shed 3 bases and J 5 bases; nucleotides not matched to a gene: 6. The CDR3 nucleotides read TGTGCCAGTAGTATGGGGACAGATCCTTATGGCTACACCTTC. It translates to CASSMGTDPYGYTF.

The V and J genes are TRBV6-5 and TRBJ1-1, with 7 bases fitting TRBD1. The CDR3 sequence is 14 residues long. The V and J ends lost 6 bases and 0 bases, in that order; junction bases with no gene match: 4. Germline CDR1 reads MNHEY; CDR2 reads SVGAGI. CDR3 sequence reads: CASRNRGLNTEAFF. In nucleotides, the CDR3 is TGTGCCAGCAGGAACAGGGGCTTGAACACTGAAGCTTTCTTT.